This T cell receptor (beta chain) was captured in a study of T-cell reconstitution after alpha-beta-depleted transplantation in children. CDR3 length equals 14 residues. The V gene lost 0 bases and the J gene lost 4 bases, with 9 bases spanning the gap. Germline CDR1 and CDR2: LNHNV and YYDKDF (reference sequence). Unique molecular identifiers were used to barcode this TCRbeta library. TCRdb reanalysed the PCR reads using MiXCR and keeps one entry per CDR3 protein. The sample holds more than 200,000 distinct CDR3 sequences; about 8.8% are singletons and the top ten take approximately 5.4%. This clonotype has a count of ten or more.

The sequence was obtained from a human donor who donated a stem cell graft to a child with SCID. The chain uses TRBV15 and TRBJ1-2, with D uncertain. Sequencing was performed on PBMCs from the stem cell graft donor, taken from the stem cell graft. The DNA of the CDR3 is TGTGCCACCAGCAGAGAGGCCCCACCCTATGGCTACACCTTC. The encoded protein is CATSREAPPYGYTF.